This TCR beta chain was observed in a study of blood T cell repertoires in COVID-19. Assay: immunoSEQ multiplex PCR; the TCRdb copy retains only in-frame clones and omits some. The sample includes 120,000 or so clones, around nine tenths of them seen just once. Germline lookup yields CDR1 SGHAT and CDR2 FQNNGV. This CDR3 has 14 residues. V shed 0 bases and J shed 2 bases, with 6 bases lying between them. This clonotype was sampled from a woman between 50 and 59 years old with acute or convalescent COVID-19. The source material was peripheral blood. This rearrangement joins TRBV11-2 to TRBJ2-3; D remains ambiguous. The CDR3 DNA reads TGTGCCAGCAGCTTAGACAAACTCACAGATACGCAGTATTTT. It codes for CASSLDKLTDTQYF.